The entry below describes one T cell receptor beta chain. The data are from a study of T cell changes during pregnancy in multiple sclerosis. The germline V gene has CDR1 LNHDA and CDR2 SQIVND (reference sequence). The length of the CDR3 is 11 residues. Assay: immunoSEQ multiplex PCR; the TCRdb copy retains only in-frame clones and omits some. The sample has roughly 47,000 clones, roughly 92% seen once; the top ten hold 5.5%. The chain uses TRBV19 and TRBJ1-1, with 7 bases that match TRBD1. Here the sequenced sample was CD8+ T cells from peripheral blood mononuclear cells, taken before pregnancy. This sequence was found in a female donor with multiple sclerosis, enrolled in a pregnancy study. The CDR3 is CASDRDGEAFF. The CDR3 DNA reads TGTGCGAGTGACAGGGACGGTGAAGCTTTCTTT.